These 29 T cell receptor beta chains were all obtained from the same sample, sequenced in a study of blood T cell repertoires in COVID-19 (dated by TCRdb to 2020 to 2022). Receptors were amplified or captured by the immunoSEQ multiplex PCR assay. TCRdb obtained this table from immuneACCESS and retained in-frame rearrangements with V and J assigned. These tables miss some clones; where compared with another copy, unresolved V genes account for less than half of the shortfall, and the remainder is unexplained. The sample profile shows 180,000 or so clones; about 88% of them were found once. The biggest ten clones account for roughly 2.9% of the sample. Sequenced input: peripheral blood. The receptors were sampled from a woman younger than 45 with active or convalescent COVID-19.

The V and J genes are TRBV6-1 and TRBJ2-2; D is ambiguous. Germline values: CDR1 MNHNS, CDR2 SASEGT. The CDR3 length is 13 residues. Between the trimmed V and J ends, which lost 2 bases and 3 bases, there was a span of 4 bases. CDR3 residues: CASSERDTGELFF. For the CDR3, the DNA is TGTGCCAGCAGTGAACGGGACACCGGGGAGCTGTTTTTT.

The chain joins TRBV7-6 to TRBJ1-3, with D uncertain. Looked up from germline, CDR1 is SGHVS and CDR2 is FNYEAQ. This CDR3 is built from 17 residues. Trimming left V 5 bases short and J 0 bases short, with 17 bases between. The CDR3 spells CASSPFRTGSSGNTIYF. The CDR3 nucleotides read TGTGCCAGCAGCCCCTTTCGGACGGGGAGCTCTGGAAACACCATATATTTT.

The chain couples TRBV18 to TRBJ2-7; TRBD2 aligns across 9 bases. The CDR3 runs to 15 residues. After removal of 3 bases from V and 2 bases from J, the junction contained 5 bases not matched to a gene. Germline V gives CDR1 KGHSH, CDR2 LQKENI. The CDR3 DNA reads TGTGCCAGCTCACCCCCCCTAGCGGGGACCTACGAGCAGTACTTC. Its translation: CASSPPLAGTYEQYF.

The chain's CDR3 is CASSPHETGAYEQYF. The CDR3 DNA sequence: TGCGCCAGCAGCCCCCACGAGACAGGGGCGTACGAGCAGTACTTC. The chain carries TRBV5-1 and TRBJ2-7; 8 bases map to TRBD1. Unmatched junction bases numbered 10, after V lost 4 bases and J lost 4 bases. The germline CDR1 and CDR2 sequences are SGHRS and YFSETQ. The CDR3 runs to 15 residues.

V usage is TRBV2 and J usage is TRBJ2-3, with D possibly TRBD1 on 6 matching bases. CDR3 length: 15 amino acids. Germline CDR1 and CDR2: SNHLY and FYNNEI. Deletions cut 4 bases from V and 3 bases from J, with 14 bases between. The CDR3 region is CASSGSGTGTDTQYF. The DNA for the CDR3 is TGTGCCAGCAGTGGGTCCGGAACAGGGACAGATACGCAGTATTTT.

In nucleotides, the CDR3 is TGTGCCAGCAGCTTCCGGGACAGGGCCTTCGATGAGCAGTTCTTC. Encoded protein: CASSFRDRAFDEQFF. The genes are TRBV11-2 and TRBJ2-1; TRBD1 matches 9 bases. V was pared by 3 bases and J by 8 bases, with 8 bases of the junction left unmatched. The CDR3 consists of 15 residues. Germline-derived CDR1 and CDR2 are SGHAT and FQNNGV. Looking up the rest from reference TRBV11-2 and TRBJ2-1 gives the full variable domain: EAGVAQSPRYKIIEKRQSVAFWCNPISGHATLYWYQQILGQGPKLLIQFQNNGVVDDSQLPKDRFSAERLKGVDSTLKIQPAKLEDSAVYLCASSFRDRAFDEQFFGPGTRLTVL.

This rearrangement joins TRBV11-3 to TRBJ1-6, with a possible D match to TRBD1 (6 bases). This CDR3 is built from 14 residues. Trimming pared 7 bases from V and 9 bases from J, leaving 16 bases between. Germline V gene lookup returns CDR1 SGHNT and CDR2 YENEEA. The CDR3 loop is CASNPDSESSPLHF. In DNA, the CDR3 is TGTGCCAGCAACCCGGACAGCGAATCTTCACCCCTCCACTTT.

This clone has only one observation. The chain has TRBV28 and TRBJ2-7, with D perhaps TRBD2 (5 bases). The CDR3 loop spans 16 amino acids. Trimming removed 10 bases at V and 2 bases at J, with 24 bases between. Germline V CDR1 and CDR2: MDHEN, SYDVKM. DNA for the CDR3: TGTGCCACCACGGCACCTCCGGGGAAGGGAACCTACGAGCAGTACTTC. This translates into CATTAPPGKGTYEQYF.

The chain links TRBV5-1 to TRBJ1-4, with D possibly TRBD1 on 6 matching bases. V dropped 0 bases and J dropped 6 bases, with 12 bases sitting between them. Germline V CDR1 and CDR2: SGHRS, YFSETQ. The CDR3 runs to 15 residues. CDR3 DNA sequence: TGCGCCAGCAGCTTGGAGCGGGGGGCGGATGAAAAACTGTTTTTT. It specifies CASSLERGADEKLFF. Filled out from reference TRBV5-1 and TRBJ1-4, the complete variable domain reads KAGVTQTPRYLIKTRGQQVTLSCSPISGHRSVSWYQQTPGQGLQFLFEYFSETQRNKGNFPGRFSGRQFSNSRSEMNVSTLELGDSALYLCASSLERGADEKLFFGSGTQLSVL.

The CDR3 region is CASSPVDSRSYEQYF. In DNA form, the CDR3 reads TGTGCCAGCTCCCCAGTCGACTCTCGCTCCTACGAGCAGTACTTC. The chain joins TRBV5-4 to TRBJ2-7; no firm D call. CDR1 is SGHNT and CDR2 is YYREEE in the germline V gene (reference sequence). With 7 bases removed from V and 0 bases from J, the gap between germline ends came to 17 bases. The CDR3 length is 15 residues.

V is TRBV6-7 and J is TRBJ1-1; 7 nucleotides match TRBD1. TRBV6-7 is marked as an open reading frame, function uncertain. V was clipped by 0 bases and J by 2 bases; unmatched bases: 6. CDR3 length: 16 amino acids. CDR3 bases: TGTGCCAGCAGTTACTCAGGGACAGCTCTTAACACTGAAGCTTTCTTT. Residues: CASSYSGTALNTEAFF.

This sequence joins TRBV7-9 and TRBJ2-4, with 9 bases fitting TRBD2. Germline loops: CDR1 SEHNR, CDR2 FQNEAQ (reference sequence). The CDR3 contains 17 residues. Trimming cost V 4 bases and J 0 bases; bases outside gene matches: 7. The chain's CDR3 is CASSSPTSGLAKNIQYF. DNA of the CDR3: TGTGCCAGCAGCTCACCGACTAGCGGATTAGCCAAAAACATTCAGTACTTC.

V gene TRBV30 combines with J gene TRBJ1-2, with a tentative D call TRBD1 (5 bases). V lost 0 bases and J 11 bases, leaving 10 bases between the germline ends. The CDR3 is made up of 11 amino acids. Per the germline V gene, CDR1 is GTSNPN and CDR2 is SVGIG (reference sequence). This chain's CDR3 is CAWSVRYRYTF. CDR3 coding DNA: TGTGCCTGGAGTGTACGATACAGGTACACCTTC.

The V gene is TRBV2, the J gene TRBJ2-1; 8 positions match TRBD2. The CDR3 runs to 15 residues. With V trimmed by 3 bases and J by 1 base, 2 bases remained unmatched. Germline values: CDR1 SNHLY, CDR2 FYNNEI. CDR3 bases: TGTGCCAGCAGTGAGCGGGGGGTGTCCTACAATGAGCAGTTCTTC. Its translation: CASSERGVSYNEQFF.

The chain couples TRBV28 to TRBJ1-2; unclear D gene. Deletions cut 7 bases from V and 4 bases from J, with 16 bases between. The CDR3 totals 14 residues. Germline CDR1 is MDHEN and CDR2 is SYDVKM. CDR3 nucleotide sequence: TGTGCCAGCACCCTCTCCCCGCGGGGCTATGGCTACACCTTC. This translates into CASTLSPRGYGYTF.

The V and J genes are TRBV6-2 or TRBV6-3 and TRBJ2-3, with D maybe TRBD2 (6 bases). V lost 4 bases to trimming and J lost 4 bases, with 12 bases between them. Germline CDR1 reads MNHEY; CDR2 reads SVGEGT. The CDR3 consists of 14 residues. In DNA, the CDR3 is TGTGCCAGCAGTTTCGGGGGATCCCCAGATACGCAGTATTTT. Translation gives CASSFGGSPDTQYF.

This clone has more than one count but fewer than ten. The chain employs TRBV6-6 and TRBJ1-2; 9 nucleotides line up with TRBD1. The CDR3 extends over 14 amino acids. The V gene end was trimmed by 5 bases and the J gene end by 5 bases; junction bases not matched to a gene: 6. Looked up from germline, CDR1 is MNHNY and CDR2 is SVGAGI (reference sequence). In nucleotides, the CDR3 is TGTGCCAGCAGTGATGAGGGACAGGGATATGGCTACACCTTC. Translating it yields CASSDEGQGYGYTF.

The rearrangement uses TRBV27 and TRBJ1-1; no firm D call. From germline, CDR1 is MNHEY and CDR2 SMNVEV (reference sequence). This CDR3 spans 13 amino acids. V was cut by 7 bases and J by 3 bases, with 12 bases left in between. CDR3 nucleotide sequence: TGTGCCAGCATTGGCATTTACGACACTGAAGCTTTCTTT. This gives the protein CASIGIYDTEAFF.

V is TRBV11-2 and J is TRBJ2-2, with D maybe TRBD2 (6 bases). The CDR3 is made up of 15 amino acids. Germline-derived CDR1 and CDR2 are SGHAT and FQNNGV. The V gene lost 4 bases and the J gene lost 4 bases, with 13 bases spanning the gap. This CDR3 is CASSWGGGGTGELFF. CDR3 DNA: TGTGCCAGCAGCTGGGGTGGGGGAGGCACCGGGGAGCTGTTTTTT. The entire variable domain, with the rest obtained from reference TRBV11-2 and TRBJ2-2, is as follows: EAGVAQSPRYKIIEKRQSVAFWCNPISGHATLYWYQQILGQGPKLLIQFQNNGVVDDSQLPKDRFSAERLKGVDSTLKIQPAKLEDSAVYLCASSWGGGGTGELFFGEGSRLTVL.

V is TRBV29-1 and J is TRBJ2-1; tentatively, D is TRBD1 (5 bases). V was clipped by 1 base and J by 5 bases, with 15 bases between them. The CDR3 runs to 15 residues. The germline CDR1 and CDR2 sequences are SQVTM and ANQGSEA. The CDR3 DNA reads TGCAGCGTTGAAGTAGACAGTAACCCCCACAATGAGCAGTTCTTC. Encoded protein: CSVEVDSNPHNEQFF.

This clone was counted between two and nine times. The V gene is TRBV19, the J gene TRBJ2-1; 10 nucleotides line up with TRBD1. Germline CDR1 reads LNHDA; CDR2 reads SQIVND (reference sequence). The CDR3 runs to 18 residues. Trimming cost V 6 bases and J 4 bases; bases outside gene matches: 15. CDR3: CASSDYGGQGPHYNEQFF. CDR3 coding DNA: TGTGCCAGTAGCGACTACGGGGGACAGGGGCCTCATTACAATGAGCAGTTCTTC. The full variable domain, its missing parts supplied by reference TRBV19 and TRBJ2-1, is DGGITQSPKYLFRKEGQNVTLSCEQNLNHDAMYWYRQDPGQGLRLIYYSQIVNDFQKGDIAEGYSVSREKKESFPLTVTSAQKNPTAFYLCASSDYGGQGPHYNEQFFGPGTRLTVL.

Worth noting for this clone: Its ends do not fully match the called genes, so a read error is possible. Distinct nucleotide sequences in the sample also encode this CDR3. The V and J genes are TRBV11-2 and TRBJ1-2; 10 bases line up with TRBD1. The CDR3 is 14 residues long. The V gene's germline CDR1 is SGHAT and CDR2 FQNNGV. CDR3 loop: CASSPKTGGYGYTF. The DNA of the CDR3 is TGTGCCAGCAGCCCCAAGACAGGGGGCTATGGCTACACTTTC.

The chain joins TRBV6-5 to TRBJ2-1; D not certain. Looked up from germline, CDR1 is MNHEY and CDR2 is SVGAGI. The V gene lost 1 base and the J gene lost 5 bases, with 12 bases spanning the gap. CDR3 size: 15 residues. The CDR3 spells CASSYFPEAHNEQFF. DNA of the CDR3: TGTGCCAGCAGTTACTTCCCCGAGGCCCACAATGAGCAGTTCTTC.

This clone was seen a handful of times. The rearrangement joins TRBV4-1 to TRBJ1-2; D is unresolved. Per germline, CDR1 MGHRA and CDR2 YSYEKL. This CDR3 spans 15 amino acids. The germline V and J ends were trimmed by 0 bases and 8 bases, with 16 bases remaining between them. As DNA, the CDR3 is TGCGCCAGCAGCCAAGATCCCCAGCAGGCTTCGGGCTACACCTTC. This encodes CASSQDPQQASGYTF.

The J gene is TRBJ2-1, the V gene TRBV3-1 (or the pseudogene TRBV3-2), with 13 nucleotides matching TRBD2. This CDR3 has 21 amino acids. The V gene's germline CDR1 is LGHDT and CDR2 YNNKEL (reference sequence). V shed 4 bases, J shed 0 bases, and the junction held 15 bases outside the gene matches. The CDR3 DNA sequence: TGTGCCAGCAGCCTCAGATTTACTTGGGGACTAGCGGGGAGCTCCTACAATGAGCAGTTCTTC. Translating it yields CASSLRFTWGLAGSSYNEQFF.

The chain combines TRBV3-1 (or the pseudogene TRBV3-2) with TRBJ1-2; 8 bases line up with TRBD1. This CDR3 region has 14 residues. The V gene's germline CDR1 is LGHDT and CDR2 YNNKEL (reference sequence). V lost 4 bases and J lost 8; bases outside the gene matches: 9. In DNA, the CDR3 is TGTGCCAGCAGCCCCTCTGGACAGGGATACGGCTACACCTTC. Translating it yields CASSPSGQGYGYTF.

This sequence joins TRBV29-1 and TRBJ1-2, with D possibly being TRBD1 (6 bases). The germline gives CDR1 SQVTM, CDR2 ANQGSEA. CDR3 size: 11 residues. The V end lost 4 bases, the J end lost 8 bases, and 11 bases lay between the germline ends. CDR3 in DNA: TGCAGCGTTGGCAACCAGGGGGGCTACACCTTC. The encoded protein is CSVGNQGGYTF.

The chain combines TRBV28 with TRBJ1-5; D ambiguous. CDR1 and CDR2 from the germline V gene are MDHEN and SYDVKM. The CDR3 sequence is 12 residues long. Trimming took 11 bases from V and 4 from J, leaving 12 bases between them. CDR3 DNA sequence: TGTGCCTGGGCCCTAACAAATCAGCCCCAGCATTTT. Translated: CAWALTNQPQHF.

This chain joins TRBV6-5 and TRBJ2-3; D ambiguous. This CDR3 has 12 residues. V lost 7 bases to trimming and J lost 1 base, with 6 bases between them. From germline, CDR1 is MNHEY and CDR2 SVGAGI. The CDR3 sequence: CASNRGTDTQYF. The DNA for the CDR3 is TGTGCCAGCAACCGGGGCACAGATACGCAGTATTTT.